This is a list of T cell receptor beta chains from one sample in a study of blood T cell repertoires in COVID-19. The method was immunoSEQ multiplex PCR; TCRdb's version includes in-frame clones alone and lacks a portion of them. The sample contains 60,000 to 85,000 clones, over 70% of which appear only once. The sample taken for sequencing was peripheral blood. These receptors originate from a man between 70 and 80 years old who had recovered from COVID-19. CDR3s include the opening cysteine and the closing phenylalanine or tryptophan. A D gene is named only where the DNA matches it firmly. Size values are once, few and many counts, or a class for expanded clones, and some rows have none.

-,TRBV5-1,TRBJ2-7,TRBD1,CASSLSRTGVGEQYF,TGCGCCAGCAGCTTGTCTCGGACAGGGGTTGGCGAGCAGTACTTC
-,TRBV27,TRBJ2-7,-,CASTPLTYEQYF,TGTGCCAGCACCCCTTTAACCTACGAGCAGTACTTC
-,TRBV9,TRBJ2-7,-,CASSPQSAGSYEQYF,TGTGCCAGCAGCCCCCAGTCCGCGGGCTCCTACGAGCAGTACTTC
-,TRBV5-8,TRBJ2-5,TRBD1,CASSGQGAVEETQYF,TGTGCCAGCAGCGGACAGGGGGCGGTCGAAGAGACCCAGTACTTC
few,TRBV5-8,TRBJ2-1,TRBD2,CASSLGLAGRDEQFF,TGTGCCAGCAGCTTGGGGCTAGCGGGGCGCGATGAGCAGTTCTTC
medium-sized,TRBV7-2,TRBJ2-7,TRBD2,CASSSTSGNVEQYF,TGTGCCAGCAGCTCCACTAGCGGGAACGTAGAGCAGTACTTC
-,TRBV11-2,TRBJ1-1,-,CASSLDQVFEAFF,TGTGCCAGCAGCTTAGATCAGGTCTTTGAAGCTTTCTTT
once,TRBV19,TRBJ1-6,TRBD1,CASRPGQGLNNSPLHF,TGTGCCAGTAGACCGGGACAGGGGCTAAATAATTCACCCCTCCACTTT
-,TRBV6-6,TRBJ2-7,TRBD1,CASSREGASYEQYF,TGTGCCAGCAGCCGCGAGGGGGCCAGCTACGAGCAGTACTTC
-,TRBV28,TRBJ2-7,-,CASSPGGSSYEQYF,TGTGCCAGCAGTCCAGGTGGCAGCTCCTACGAGCAGTACTTC
-,TRBV7-2,TRBJ2-5,TRBD2,CASSLNGPLAGGVETQYF,TGTGCCAGCAGCTTAAATGGTCCCCTAGCGGGAGGTGTCGAGACCCAGTACTTC